Below, one TCR beta chain is given with its context. This clone was counted a few times. Which antigen it targets is not known. One base away there is no much larger clone; base qualities are not given. Library construction relied on the immunoSEQ multiplex PCR assay. The multiplex PCR relied on a mix of 60 forward primers for TCR Vbeta segments and 13 reverse primers for TCR Jbeta segments. A multiplex PCR assay on genomic DNA amplified the CDR3 region of rearranged TCR beta genes. On the Illumina HiSeq System, the amplified TCR beta libraries were sequenced as 87-base-pair reads. The published analysis was carried out like this. A later analysis counted approximately 84 million unique TCR beta chains across the 500 to 850 repertoires, and around 9.9 million of these chains were shared by at least two donors. To remove PCR and sequencing errors, raw reads were error-corrected and collapsed into unique sequences using a nearest-neighbor algorithm that merged closely related sequences. V, D and J gene segments were assigned by aligning CDR3 sequences to IMGT reference sequences. For a sequence to be retained, a match of at least six nucleotides was required to both a V gene segment and a J gene segment. Rearrangements were classified as productive when the CDR3 lacked stop codons and remained in frame with V and J, and all other rearrangements were classified as non-productive. Following IMGT convention, CDR3 was defined as the stretch from the second conserved V-encoded cysteine to the conserved J-encoded phenylalanine. The earlier analysis of 500 to 600 of the donors excluded sequences that lacked an unambiguous match to a single V gene segment. In an earlier analysis of approximately 590 of the donors, V segments were called functional above 56.7% productive rearrangements and were called segregating when the between-donor standard deviation exceeded 5%. A statistical classification framework was built to diagnose cytomegalovirus status from the catalog of TCR beta chain sequences. V and J gene assignment, in a later analysis, came from comparing TCR nucleotide sequences with IMGT/GENE-DB human TR gene sequences. The TCRdist pipeline was used in a later analysis to assign CDR3 sequences and most-parsimonious VDJ recombination scenarios. A later analysis defined each TCR beta chain by its CDR3 amino acid sequence plus V-gene family, and excluded reads lacking a unique V-gene family. In a later analysis, fewer than 650 highly shared, low-generation-probability nucleotide sequences were removed to address suspected cross-contamination and a sequencing artifact. In a later analysis, a clonal expansion index was calculated for each public chain from normalized within-repertoire ranks of inferred template counts. In a later analysis, generation probabilities were computed with a VDJ recombination model fitted to out-of-frame rearrangements, and the resulting probabilities were checked against IGoR. A later analysis scored TCR-TCR, TCR-HLA and TCR-CMV co-occurrence with hypergeometric tests, applying a repertoire-size bias correction to TCR pairs. In a later analysis, false discovery rates were estimated by permuting HLA or CMV assignments 20 times. In a later analysis, co-occurring TCRs were grouped using DBSCAN, and TCRdist sequence similarity was added for clustering within HLA-allele-positive subsets. Co-occurrence clustering excluded repertoires with fewer than 30,000 or more than 120,000 public chains, plus five with anomalous nucleotide sharing. TCRdb carries this immuneACCESS record with in-frame sequences only. Its versions omit some clonotypes, under half of them owing to an unresolved V gene in the studies checked, with the rest unexplained. D and trimming were read from the DNA, whereas the V and J calls and clone size are those reported in that table. A total of about 92,000 clones appear in this sample, 84% of them only once. Clones ranked in the top ten supply roughly 5.3% of the sample.

The cohort consisted of more than 650 healthy bone marrow donors. At the time of sampling, every cohort member was nominally healthy, though immune exposures that went unrecorded were likely present. The donor tested CMV seropositive, placing the donor among the approximately 290 seropositive members of the cohort. A peripheral blood sample was collected from each donor, and TCR beta sequencing was performed on peripheral blood mononuclear cells. Genomic DNA extraction from the blood cell samples was performed with the Qiagen DNeasy Blood Extraction Kit. V has 6 bases trimmed and J has 9 bases trimmed; junction bases matching no gene number 7. Measured from the cysteine to the phenylalanine, the CDR3 is 14 residues long. Only the CDR3 DNA stays, 42 bases, in frame from base 1. Via the germline V gene, CDR1 is SNHLY and CDR2 FYNNEI. The data were taken from a study of cytomegalovirus exposure and HLA in healthy donors (dated by TCRdb to the late 2010s). Broadly, across the study: According to an earlier analysis of a few hundred of the donors, 150 million to 200 million T cells yielded some 110 million unique TCR beta sequences and approximately 300 Gb of sequence data. Roughly 300 gigabases of sequencing data and 70 million to 85 million unique TCR sequences were included in an early release covering 550 to 650 HLA-typed donors. Of the 300 to 500 genotyped donors, 65% to 90% were placed in the genetic ancestry cluster associated with self-reported Caucasian donors. The study was designed to test whether signatures of past pathogen exposure could be identified by cataloging public T cell receptors. Using immunosequencing, the study profiled T cell repertoires from about 620 subjects and related those repertoires to cytomegalovirus serostatus. In addition to the first cohort of 666 subjects, a separate validation cohort of 130 or so different subjects was used. High-throughput TCR immunosequencing, statistical association of individual TCRs with disease status, and machine learning were combined to predict cytomegalovirus infection status. In a later analysis, previously published TCR beta repertoires from 550 to 750 donors were re-analyzed and high-resolution HLA genotyping was added so that TCR occurrence patterns could be studied. The later analysis used no new phenotypic data to find candidate immune exposures, relying instead on TCR beta sequences and their occurrence across donors. To decide whether each TCR beta V gene segment behaved as functional or pseudogenic, an earlier analysis of approximately 590 of the donors relied on high-throughput TCR beta sequencing. Donor age, sex, ethnicity and CMV serostatus were collected together with the repertoire data. Genome-wide SNP genotypes for about three fifths of the roughly 700 donors were used in a later genetic analysis, which treated that subset as a discovery cohort. Every discovery cohort repertoire had been produced on one sequencing platform. HLA typing included class I and class II loci at four-digit resolution. Typing coverage varied by locus: 629-630 donors for A, B, C, DRB1 and DQB1; 500 to 550 for DQA1; around 610 for DPA1; under 490 for DPB1. Roughly 5 DR-DQ haplotypes were treated as single units for association and clustering because of strong linkage in the cohort. Among several hundred genotyped donors of the cohort, an average of approximately 220,000 unique TCR beta nucleotide sequences was sequenced per donor, of which about 20% were non-productive.

Here is what the overall study found, with its caveats: Some IMGT-functional V segments, including TRBV6-2 and TRBV6-3, could not be told apart with the 87-base-pair reads, so those segments were excluded. Across donors, most TCR sequences were observed very rarely, whereas some public TCRs were present in many individuals. According to a later analysis, most CMV-associated TCR beta chains appeared to be HLA-restricted, and the HLA associations seemed to be driven largely by CMV exposure. A later genetic analysis reported fewer N-insertions in productive TCRs among donors in an Asian-associated ancestry cluster than the roughly 670-donor mean. A cluster of highly shared sequence variants was judged likely to be a technical artifact of the sequencing pipeline. A further reported finding was that TCR beta sequences accurately predicted the HLA-A and HLA-B alleles for most subjects in the first cohort. HLA typing was unavailable for some donors at each locus, so association tests used only the typed subset. Immune exposure information for the cohort was limited to CMV serostatus. Sequencing depth was assumed to be roughly uniform across donors in the presence/absence analyses, though that assumption may not hold. A later analysis associated about 17,000 TCR beta sequences with specific HLA alleles at a false discovery rate of 0.05. A total of about 150 TCR beta chains were listed by the study as associated with cytomegalovirus. Linkage disequilibrium might explain the correlated functional status among segregating V segments, but an unknown experimental factor could not be ruled out. A later analysis found that HLA-associated TCR beta chains were more clonally expanded and had lower generation probabilities than equally common non-associated chains. V-gene and J-gene trimming of TCR beta chains was associated with a missense DCLRE1C variant in a later genetic analysis, and the association was replicated in an independent cohort. The authors suggested that the approach could potentially be generalized to other disease states and immunological phenotypes. In this cohort, only TCR beta chains were sequenced, and detectable features were limited by the absence of alpha or paired-chain data. A later analysis reported that several top co-occurrence clusters appeared linked to parvovirus B19, influenza, CMV and Epstein-Barr virus. Three of the identified cytomegalovirus-associated TCR beta chains were confirmed in vitro to be specific for cytomegalovirus antigens. In a later analysis, the rate of TCR association differed among HLA loci, with DRB1 alleles having the most associated TCRs and HLA-C alleles having the fewest. Strong co-occurrence of HLA alleles, especially DR and DQ, made assigning TCR associations to individual alleles difficult. Approximately 16 rarely observed V segments, including chromosome 9 orphons, were excluded from the earlier analysis of some 590 of the donors because counts were too low. The classifier was reported to diagnose cytomegalovirus status with high specificity and sensitivity in both the original cohort and the validation cohort. In an earlier analysis of about 550 of the donors, most TCR beta V segments were observed in productive rearrangements about 87% or about 30% of the time, broadly matching IMGT annotations.

Material for sequencing was PBMCs. The sequence joins TRBV2 to TRBJ1-6, and 8 bases in between align with TRBD1. The sequence was collected from a woman between 18 and 29 years old in good health and CMV-seropositive. The CDR3 amino acid sequence is: CASSRTGKGSPLHF. The sequence in DNA is TGTGCCAGCAGCCGGACAGGGAAGGGTTCACCCCTCCACTTT.